Presented here are 11 T cell receptor beta chains from one specimen sequenced in a study of OX40 agonist ivuxolimab in advanced cancers. Data came from immunoSEQ multiplex PCR; TCRdb stores just in-frame clones and leaves some out. Here the sample spans over 65,000 clones, around 84% being singletons. This sample comprised CD4+ or CD8+ T cells sorted from blood, obtained in a trial of the OX40 agonist ivuxolimab. The source is an adult with an advanced solid tumor such as melanoma, head and neck, liver or kidney cancer.

The sample holds one count of this clone. Other DNA sequences in this sample translate to the same CDR3. J is TRBJ2-7 and V is TRBV27; 9 bases fit TRBD1. The CDR3 runs to 14 residues. Germline V gene lookup returns CDR1 MNHEY and CDR2 SMNVEV (reference sequence). The J segment lost 4 bases and the V segment lost 8 bases, leaving 9 bases of the junction unmatched. Written as DNA, the CDR3 is TGTGCCAGCGCTCCGGGACAGGGAATTTACGAGCAGTACTTC. Encoded protein: CASAPGQGIYEQYF.

This chain joins TRBV14 and TRBJ1-1; no firm D call. The ends were cut back, 6 bases at V and 5 bases at J, with 10 bases in the middle. Germline CDR1 SGHDN, CDR2 FVKESK. The CDR3 covers 12 residues. The CDR3 DNA reads TGTGCCAGCAGTCTCAGCCGGACTGAAGCTTTCTTT. Amino acid sequence: CASSLSRTEAFF.

As to this clone: This specimen includes other DNA sequences encoding the same CDR3. The chain couples TRBV5-1 to TRBJ1-4; weak D call: TRBD1 (5 bases). This CDR3 contains 15 residues. Trimming stripped 2 bases from V and 4 bases from J, with 12 bases between. Germline CDR1 and CDR2: SGHRS and YFSETQ. CDR3 amino acids: CASSLSGTDNEKLFF. CDR3 bases: TGCGCCAGCAGCTTATCCGGGACGGATAATGAAAAACTGTTTTTT.

As for this clone: No DNA is shown, since the ends of the CDR3 on it are uncertain; the CDR3 is the one TCRdb lists. The chain links TRBV5-3 to TRBJ1-2; TRBD1 is the table's D call and was not checked against the DNA. TRBV5-3 is filed as an ORF, its function uncertain. The CDR3 region is 15 residues in length, termini included. The CDR3 protein is CARSFWPRGPDGYTF.

The rearrangement joins TRBV4-2 to TRBJ1-5; TRBD1 agrees at 7 bases. Germline-derived CDR1 and CDR2 are LGHNA and YNFKEQ. V gave up 1 base and J gave up 3 bases; unmatched junction bases: 6. The CDR3 contains 16 residues. The DNA for the CDR3 is TGTGCCAGCAGCCAAGGAGTAGGGGGCAACAATCAGCCCCAGCATTTT. Residues: CASSQGVGGNNQPQHF.

The CDR3 nucleotides read TGTGCCAGTAGGAGCTCGGACACCCTATCCCACGAGCAGTACTTC. It translates to CASRSSDTLSHEQYF. The rearrangement uses TRBV19 and TRBJ2-7; tentative D call: TRBD1 (5 bases). This CDR3 contains 15 residues. CDR1 and CDR2 from the germline V gene are LNHDA and SQIVND (reference sequence). The germline V and J ends were trimmed by 6 bases and 5 bases, with 20 bases remaining between them.

The chain uses TRBV7-2 and TRBJ1-1; no reliable D call. This CDR3 region has 13 residues. Deletions cut 2 bases from V and 1 base from J, with 5 bases between. Germline CDR1 and CDR2: SGHTA and FQGNSA. The CDR3, as DNA: TGTGCCAGCAGCTTAATCAGGAACACTGAAGCTTTCTTT. Translating gives CASSLIRNTEAFF.

The chain joins TRBV10-3 to TRBJ1-2; TRBD1 might be the D (5 bases). Trimming cost V 2 bases and J 1 base, with 11 bases left between them. CDR3 length equals 15 residues. Germline CDR1 is ENHRY and CDR2 is SYGVKD. The CDR3 sequence: CAISEAAGFNYGYTF. The CDR3 DNA follows: TGTGCCATCAGTGAGGCCGCAGGGTTTAACTATGGCTACACCTTC.

The gene calls are TRBV5-1 and TRBJ2-1; D possibly uses TRBD1 or TRBD2 (6 bases each). The length of the CDR3 is 14 residues. V gave up 4 bases and J gave up 10 bases, with 18 bases separating them. The germline V gene encodes CDR1 SGHRS and CDR2 YFSETQ. The chain's CDR3 is CASSLGSGAREQFF. The CDR3 DNA follows: TGCGCCAGCAGCCTCGGTTCGGGGGCAAGGGAGCAGTTCTTC.

The chain combines TRBV11-2 with TRBJ2-7, with TRBD2 matching over 9 bases. This CDR3 has 16 residues. The trim removed 1 base at V and 3 bases at J, leaving 7 bases unmatched. Germline CDR1 and CDR2: SGHAT and FQNNGV. CDR3: CASSLVVGSGGYEQYF. As DNA, the CDR3 is TGTGCCAGCAGCTTAGTGGTGGGTAGCGGGGGCTACGAGCAGTACTTC.

This chain uses TRBV18 with TRBJ1-2; TRBD1 agrees at 8 bases. The germline V gene encodes CDR1 KGHSH and CDR2 LQKENI. The CDR3 consists of 16 residues. V was pared by 3 bases and J by 4 bases, with 10 bases of the junction left unmatched. CDR3 nucleotide sequence: TGTGCCAGCTCACCCGAACGAACAGGGGGGTCCTATGGCTACACCTTC. Its translation: CASSPERTGGSYGYTF.